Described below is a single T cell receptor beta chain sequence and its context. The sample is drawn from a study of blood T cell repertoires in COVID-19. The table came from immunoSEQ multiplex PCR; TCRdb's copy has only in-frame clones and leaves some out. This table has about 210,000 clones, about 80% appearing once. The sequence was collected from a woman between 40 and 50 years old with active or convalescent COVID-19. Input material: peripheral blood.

The CDR3 bases are TGTGCCAGCACCCGATATAGGACAGCCACTGAAGCTTTCTTT. This encodes CASTRYRTATEAFF. The chain combines TRBV6-5 with TRBJ1-1; TRBD1 is a possible D gene (6 bases). V gave up 7 bases and J gave up 4 bases, with 16 bases separating them. The germline CDR1 and CDR2 sequences are MNHEY and SVGAGI. The CDR3 length is 14 residues.